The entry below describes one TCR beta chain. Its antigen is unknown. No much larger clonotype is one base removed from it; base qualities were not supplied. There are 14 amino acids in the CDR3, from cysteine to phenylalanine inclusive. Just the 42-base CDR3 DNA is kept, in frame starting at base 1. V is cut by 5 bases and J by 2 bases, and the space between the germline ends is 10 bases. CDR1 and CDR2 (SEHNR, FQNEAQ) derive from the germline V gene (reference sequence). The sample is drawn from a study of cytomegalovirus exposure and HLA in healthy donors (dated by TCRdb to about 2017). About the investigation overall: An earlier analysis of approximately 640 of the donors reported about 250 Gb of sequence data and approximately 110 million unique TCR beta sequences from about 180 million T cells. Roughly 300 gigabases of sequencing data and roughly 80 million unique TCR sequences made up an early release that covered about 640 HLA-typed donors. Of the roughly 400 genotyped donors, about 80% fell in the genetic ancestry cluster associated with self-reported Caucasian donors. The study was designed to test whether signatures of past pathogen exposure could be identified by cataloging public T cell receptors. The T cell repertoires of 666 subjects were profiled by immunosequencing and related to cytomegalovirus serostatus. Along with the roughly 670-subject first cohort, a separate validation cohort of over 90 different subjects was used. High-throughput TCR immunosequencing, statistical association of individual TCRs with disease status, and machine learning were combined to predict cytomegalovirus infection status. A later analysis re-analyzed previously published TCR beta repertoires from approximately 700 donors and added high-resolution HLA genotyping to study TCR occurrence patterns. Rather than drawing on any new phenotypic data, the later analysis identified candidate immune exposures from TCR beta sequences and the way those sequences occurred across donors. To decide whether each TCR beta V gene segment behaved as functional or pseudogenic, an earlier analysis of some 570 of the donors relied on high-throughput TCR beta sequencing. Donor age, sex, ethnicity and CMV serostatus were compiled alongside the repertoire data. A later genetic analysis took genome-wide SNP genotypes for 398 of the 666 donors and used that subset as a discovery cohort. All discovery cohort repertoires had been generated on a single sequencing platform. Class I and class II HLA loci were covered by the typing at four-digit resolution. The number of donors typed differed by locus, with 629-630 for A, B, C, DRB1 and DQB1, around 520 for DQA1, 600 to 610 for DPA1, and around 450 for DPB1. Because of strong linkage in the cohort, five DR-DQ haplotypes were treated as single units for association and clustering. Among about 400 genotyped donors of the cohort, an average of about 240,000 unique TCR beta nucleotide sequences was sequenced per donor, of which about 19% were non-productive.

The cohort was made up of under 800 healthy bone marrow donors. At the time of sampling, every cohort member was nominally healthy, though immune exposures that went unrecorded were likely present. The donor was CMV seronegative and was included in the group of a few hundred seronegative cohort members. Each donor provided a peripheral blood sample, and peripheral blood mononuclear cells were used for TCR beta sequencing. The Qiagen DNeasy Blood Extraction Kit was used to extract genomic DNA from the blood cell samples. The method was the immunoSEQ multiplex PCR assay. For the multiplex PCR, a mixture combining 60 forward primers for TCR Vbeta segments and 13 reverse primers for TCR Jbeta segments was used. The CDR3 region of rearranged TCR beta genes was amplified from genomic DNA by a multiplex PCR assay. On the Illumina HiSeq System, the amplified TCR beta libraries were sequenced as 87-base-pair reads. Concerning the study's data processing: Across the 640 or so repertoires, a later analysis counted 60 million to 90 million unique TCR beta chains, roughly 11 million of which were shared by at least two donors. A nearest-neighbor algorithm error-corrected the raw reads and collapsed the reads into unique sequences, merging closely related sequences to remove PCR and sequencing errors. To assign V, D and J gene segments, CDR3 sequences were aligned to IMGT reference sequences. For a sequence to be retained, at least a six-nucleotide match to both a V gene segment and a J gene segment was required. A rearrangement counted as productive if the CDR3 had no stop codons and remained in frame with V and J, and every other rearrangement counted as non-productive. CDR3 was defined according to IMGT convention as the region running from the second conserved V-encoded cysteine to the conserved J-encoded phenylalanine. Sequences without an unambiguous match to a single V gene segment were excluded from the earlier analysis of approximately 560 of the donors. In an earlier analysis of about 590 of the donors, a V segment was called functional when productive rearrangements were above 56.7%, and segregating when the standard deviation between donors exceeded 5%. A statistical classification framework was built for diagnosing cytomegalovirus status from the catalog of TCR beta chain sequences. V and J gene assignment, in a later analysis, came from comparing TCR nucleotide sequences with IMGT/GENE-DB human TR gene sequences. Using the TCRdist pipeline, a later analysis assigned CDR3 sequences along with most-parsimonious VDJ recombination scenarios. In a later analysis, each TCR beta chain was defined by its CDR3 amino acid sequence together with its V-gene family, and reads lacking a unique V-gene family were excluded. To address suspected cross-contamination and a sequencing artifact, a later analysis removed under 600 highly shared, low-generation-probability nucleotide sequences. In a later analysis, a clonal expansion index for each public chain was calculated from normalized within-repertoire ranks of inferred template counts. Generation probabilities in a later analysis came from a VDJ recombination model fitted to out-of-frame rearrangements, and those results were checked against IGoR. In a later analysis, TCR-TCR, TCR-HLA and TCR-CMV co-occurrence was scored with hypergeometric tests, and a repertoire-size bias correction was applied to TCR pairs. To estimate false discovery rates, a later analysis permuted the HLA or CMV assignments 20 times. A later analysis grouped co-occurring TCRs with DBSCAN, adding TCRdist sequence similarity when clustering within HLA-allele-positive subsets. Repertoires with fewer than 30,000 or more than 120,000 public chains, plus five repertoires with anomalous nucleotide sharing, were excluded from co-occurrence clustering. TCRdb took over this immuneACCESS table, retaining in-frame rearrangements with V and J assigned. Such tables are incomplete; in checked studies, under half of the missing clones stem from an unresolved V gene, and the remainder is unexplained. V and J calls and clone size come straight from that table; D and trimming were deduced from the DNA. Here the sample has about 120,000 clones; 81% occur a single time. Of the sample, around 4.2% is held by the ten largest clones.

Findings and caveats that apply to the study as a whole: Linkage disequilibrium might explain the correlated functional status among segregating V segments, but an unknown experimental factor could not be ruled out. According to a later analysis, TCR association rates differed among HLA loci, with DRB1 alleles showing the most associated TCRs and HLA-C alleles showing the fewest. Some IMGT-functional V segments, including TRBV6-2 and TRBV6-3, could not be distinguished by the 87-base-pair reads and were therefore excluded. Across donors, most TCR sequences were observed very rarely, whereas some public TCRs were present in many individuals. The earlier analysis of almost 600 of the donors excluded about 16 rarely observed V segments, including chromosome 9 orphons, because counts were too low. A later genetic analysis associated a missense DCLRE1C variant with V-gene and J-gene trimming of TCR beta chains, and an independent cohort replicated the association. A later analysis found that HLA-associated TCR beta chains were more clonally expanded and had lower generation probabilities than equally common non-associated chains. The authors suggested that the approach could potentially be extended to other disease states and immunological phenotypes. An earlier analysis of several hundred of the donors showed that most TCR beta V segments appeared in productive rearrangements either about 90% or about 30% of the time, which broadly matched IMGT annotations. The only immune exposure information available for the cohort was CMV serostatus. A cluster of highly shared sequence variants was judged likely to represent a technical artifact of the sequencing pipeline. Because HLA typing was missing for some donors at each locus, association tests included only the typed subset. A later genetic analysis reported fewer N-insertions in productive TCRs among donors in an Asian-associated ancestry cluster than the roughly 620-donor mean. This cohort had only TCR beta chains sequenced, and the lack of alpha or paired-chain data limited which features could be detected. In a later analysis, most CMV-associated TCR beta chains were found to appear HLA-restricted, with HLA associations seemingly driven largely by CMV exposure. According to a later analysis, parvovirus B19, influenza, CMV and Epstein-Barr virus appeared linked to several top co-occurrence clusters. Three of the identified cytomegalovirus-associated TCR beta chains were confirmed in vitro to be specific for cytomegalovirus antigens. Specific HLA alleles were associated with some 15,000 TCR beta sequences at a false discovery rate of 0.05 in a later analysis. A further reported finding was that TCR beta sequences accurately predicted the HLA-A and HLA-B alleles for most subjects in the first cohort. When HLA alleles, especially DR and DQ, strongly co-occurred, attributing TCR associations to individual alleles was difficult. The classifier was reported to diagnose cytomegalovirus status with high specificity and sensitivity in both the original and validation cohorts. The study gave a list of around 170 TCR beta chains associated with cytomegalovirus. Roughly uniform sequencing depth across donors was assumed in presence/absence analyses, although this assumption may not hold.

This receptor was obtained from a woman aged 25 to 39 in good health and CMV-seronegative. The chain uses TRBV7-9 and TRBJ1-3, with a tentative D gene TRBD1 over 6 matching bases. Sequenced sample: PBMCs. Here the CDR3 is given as CASSHSGAGNTIYF. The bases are TGTGCCAGCAGCCATTCAGGGGCTGGAAACACCATATATTTT. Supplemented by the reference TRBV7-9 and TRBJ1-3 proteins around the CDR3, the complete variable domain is DTGVSQNPRHKITKRGQNVTFRCDPISEHNRLYWYRQTLGQGPEFLTYFQNEAQLEKSRLLSDRFSAERPKGSFSTLEIQRTEQGDSAMYLCASSHSGAGNTIYFGEGSWLTVV.